This T cell receptor (beta chain) was documented in a study of T cell responses to AZD1222 COVID-19 vaccine. Points from the study as a whole: The study reported that nearly half of spike-specific TCRs target unmutated variant regions.

As to this clone: Its antigen remains unknown.

The CDR3 runs to 15 residues. J gave up 10 bases and V 7 bases, and 15 bases lay outside the gene matches. Germline values: CDR1 KGHDR, CDR2 SFDVKD. Second-dose intervals of approximately 4 or approximately 12 weeks were pooled. Repertoires were generated with immunoSEQ multiplex PCR, while TCRdb's copy carries only in-frame clones and drops some. Of about 100,000 clones detected, 90% to 95% appear once; the ten largest clones hold approximately 9%. The material sequenced was peripheral blood, taken 28 days after the second AZD1222 dose. The sequence derives from an adult who received the AZD1222 COVID-19 vaccine. The chain carries TRBV24-1 and TRBJ2-1, with TRBD2 matching over 7 bases. Written as DNA, the CDR3 is TGTGCCACCAGAACTTCCTCCGGCGGGAGCGGAGAGCAGTTCTTC. This gives the protein CATRTSSGGSGEQFF.